The clone carrying this T cell receptor beta chain was detected a few times. Germline V gives CDR1 ENHRY, CDR2 SYGVKD. The CDR3 extends over 15 amino acids. Trimming took off 7 bases at V and 4 bases at J, with 19 bases between the two ends. The entry originates in a study of early T cells in non-severe SARS-CoV-2 infection. TCRdb re-derived calls from the 5' RACE reads in MiXCR, one entry per CDR3 protein. The sample shows about 76,000 distinct CDR3 sequences, 11% of them seen only once. The clonotype comes from an adult who was a healthcare worker with PCR-confirmed SARS-CoV-2 infection or an uninfected control (not recorded which). The chain uses TRBV10-3 and TRBJ1-2; D might be TRBD1 (6 bases). Sequenced sample: whole blood. The chain's CDR3 is CAITQGPIEGYGYTF. The CDR3 region has the DNA TGTGCCATCACCCAGGGGCCCATAGAAGGCTATGGCTACACCTTC.